This TCR beta chain was captured by sequencing in a study of blood T cell repertoires in COVID-19. Germline assignment: CDR1 LNHDA and CDR2 SQIVND (reference sequence). The CDR3 has 15 amino acids. Trimming stripped 6 bases from V and 1 base from J, with 14 bases between. TCRdb's table, derived via immunoSEQ multiplex PCR, lists solely in-frame clones and lacks some. This sample has around 150,000 clones, with approximately 92% found just once. The receptor comes from a woman between 45 and 65 years old with acute or convalescent COVID-19. The sequenced material came from peripheral blood. The chain employs TRBV19 and TRBJ2-3; D ambiguous. The CDR3 bases are TGTGCCAGTAGGGCTCGTTCGAAACGCACAGATACGCAGTATTTT. Protein: CASRARSKRTDTQYF.